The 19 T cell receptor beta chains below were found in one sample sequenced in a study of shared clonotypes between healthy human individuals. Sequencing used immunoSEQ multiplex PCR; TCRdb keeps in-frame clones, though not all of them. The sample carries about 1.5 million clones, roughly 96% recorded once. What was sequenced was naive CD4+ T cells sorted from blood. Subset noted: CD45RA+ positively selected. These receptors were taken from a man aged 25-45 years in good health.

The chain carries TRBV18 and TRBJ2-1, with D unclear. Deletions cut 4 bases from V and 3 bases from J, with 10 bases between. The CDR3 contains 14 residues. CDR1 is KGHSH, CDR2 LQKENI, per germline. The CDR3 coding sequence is TGTGCCAGCTCACGGCCCAGTAACTACAATGAGCAGTTCTTC. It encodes CASSRPSNYNEQFF.

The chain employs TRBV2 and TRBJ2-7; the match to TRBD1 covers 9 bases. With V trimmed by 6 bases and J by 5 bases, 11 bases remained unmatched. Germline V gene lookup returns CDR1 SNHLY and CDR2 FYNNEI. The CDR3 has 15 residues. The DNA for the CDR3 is TGTGCCAGCAGAGACACCGGGACAGGGTCGGACGAGCAGTACTTC. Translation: CASRDTGTGSDEQYF.

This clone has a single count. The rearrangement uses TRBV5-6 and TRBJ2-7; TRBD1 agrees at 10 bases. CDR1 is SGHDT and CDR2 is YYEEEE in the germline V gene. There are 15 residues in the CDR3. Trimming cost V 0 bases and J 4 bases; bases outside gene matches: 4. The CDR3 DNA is TGTGCCAGCAGCTTGGGAGGGACAGGGGTTTACGAGCAGTACTTC. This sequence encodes CASSLGGTGVYEQYF.

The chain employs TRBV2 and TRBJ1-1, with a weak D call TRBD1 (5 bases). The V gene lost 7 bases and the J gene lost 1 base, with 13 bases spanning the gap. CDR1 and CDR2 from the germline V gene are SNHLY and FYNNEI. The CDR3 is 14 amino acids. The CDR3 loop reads CASTFGTSNTEAFF. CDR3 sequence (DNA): TGTGCCAGCACGTTTGGGACTTCGAACACTGAAGCTTTCTTT.

The CDR3 loop reads CAISEWGALGNQPQHF. The DNA of the CDR3 is TGTGCCATCAGTGAGTGGGGGGCCCTCGGCAATCAGCCCCAGCATTTT. The chain is built from TRBV10-3 and TRBJ1-5; weak D call: TRBD1 (6 bases). CDR1 ENHRY and CDR2 SYGVKD come from the germline V gene. The V end was cut by 1 base, the J end by 2 bases, with 12 bases between. This CDR3 has 16 amino acids.

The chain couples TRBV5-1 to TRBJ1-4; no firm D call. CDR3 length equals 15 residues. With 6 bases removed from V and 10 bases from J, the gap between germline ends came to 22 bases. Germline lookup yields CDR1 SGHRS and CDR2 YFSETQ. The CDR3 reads CASTDDTVEEGKLFF. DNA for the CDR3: TGCGCCAGCACGGACGACACAGTCGAGGAGGGAAAACTGTTTTTT.

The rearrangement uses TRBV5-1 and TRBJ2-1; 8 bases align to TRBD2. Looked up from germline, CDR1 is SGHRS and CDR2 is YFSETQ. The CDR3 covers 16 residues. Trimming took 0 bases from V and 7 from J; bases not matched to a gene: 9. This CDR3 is CASSLAGGPIGNEQFF. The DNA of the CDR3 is TGCGCCAGCAGCTTGGCGGGGGGGCCCATCGGGAATGAGCAGTTCTTC.

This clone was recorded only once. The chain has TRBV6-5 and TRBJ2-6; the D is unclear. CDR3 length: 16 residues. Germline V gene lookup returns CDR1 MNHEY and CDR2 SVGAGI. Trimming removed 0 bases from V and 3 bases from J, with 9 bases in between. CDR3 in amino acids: CASSYSVQLGANVLTF. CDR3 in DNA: TGTGCCAGCAGTTACTCGGTTCAACTTGGGGCCAACGTCCTGACTTTC.

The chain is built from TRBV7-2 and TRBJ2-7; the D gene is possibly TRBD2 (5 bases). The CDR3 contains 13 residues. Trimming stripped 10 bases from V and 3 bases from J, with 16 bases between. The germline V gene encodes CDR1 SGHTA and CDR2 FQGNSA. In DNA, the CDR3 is TGTGCCACTTCGAGGGCAGCATTCTACGAGCAGTACTTC. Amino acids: CATSRAAFYEQYF.

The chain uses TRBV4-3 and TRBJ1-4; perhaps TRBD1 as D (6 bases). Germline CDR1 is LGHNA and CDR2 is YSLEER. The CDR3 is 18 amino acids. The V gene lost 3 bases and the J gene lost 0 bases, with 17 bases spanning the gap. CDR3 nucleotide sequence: TGCGCCAGCAGCCACACTGGGGGGCGAGCGGCAACTAATGAAAAACTGTTTTTT. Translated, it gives CASSHTGGRAATNEKLFF.

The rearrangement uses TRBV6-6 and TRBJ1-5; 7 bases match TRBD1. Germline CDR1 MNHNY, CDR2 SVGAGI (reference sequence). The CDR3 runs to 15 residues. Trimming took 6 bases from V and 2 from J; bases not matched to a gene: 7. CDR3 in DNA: TGTGCCAGCAGACAAGAAACAGGGGGCAATCAGCCCCAGCATTTT. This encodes CASRQETGGNQPQHF.

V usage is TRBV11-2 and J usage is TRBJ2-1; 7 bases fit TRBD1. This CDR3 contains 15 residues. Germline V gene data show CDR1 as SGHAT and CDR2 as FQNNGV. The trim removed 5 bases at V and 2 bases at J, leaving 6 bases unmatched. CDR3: CASSIRQGPYNEQFF. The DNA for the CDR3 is TGTGCCAGCAGCATCAGACAGGGCCCCTACAATGAGCAGTTCTTC.

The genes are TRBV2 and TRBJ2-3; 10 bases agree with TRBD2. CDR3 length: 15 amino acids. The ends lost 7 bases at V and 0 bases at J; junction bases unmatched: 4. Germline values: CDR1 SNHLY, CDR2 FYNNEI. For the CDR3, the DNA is TGTGCCAGCACTCGGACTAGCGGAAGCACAGATACGCAGTATTTT. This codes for CASTRTSGSTDTQYF.

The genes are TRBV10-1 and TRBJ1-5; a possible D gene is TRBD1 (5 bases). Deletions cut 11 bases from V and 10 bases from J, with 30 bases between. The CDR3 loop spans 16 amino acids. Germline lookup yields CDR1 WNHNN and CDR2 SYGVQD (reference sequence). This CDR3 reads CAVGPASTTLRQPQHF. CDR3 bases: TGCGCCGTGGGGCCAGCGTCCACCACATTACGTCAACCCCAGCATTTT.

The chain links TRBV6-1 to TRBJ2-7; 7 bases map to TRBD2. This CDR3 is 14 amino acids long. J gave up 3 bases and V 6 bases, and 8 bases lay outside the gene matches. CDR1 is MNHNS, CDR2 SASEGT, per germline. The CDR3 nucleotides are TGTGCCAGCAGCGAACGTCAGCGGGACTACGAGCAGTACTTC. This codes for CASSERQRDYEQYF.

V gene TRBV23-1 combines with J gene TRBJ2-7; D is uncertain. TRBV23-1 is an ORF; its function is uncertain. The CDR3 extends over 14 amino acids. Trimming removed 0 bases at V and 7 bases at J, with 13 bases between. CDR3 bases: TGCGCCAGCAGTCAATCACCCCCCATTGGTGAGCAGTACTTC. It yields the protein CASSQSPPIGEQYF.

The CDR3 bases are TGTGCCAGCACCCGGGAACAGGGGGCCCACGAGCAGTACTTC. Its translation is CASTREQGAHEQYF. The genes are TRBV27 and TRBJ2-7, with 9 bases aligning to TRBD1. The ends lost 7 bases at V and 5 bases at J; junction bases unmatched: 9. In germline, CDR1 is MNHEY, CDR2 SMNVEV (reference sequence). This CDR3 region has 14 residues.

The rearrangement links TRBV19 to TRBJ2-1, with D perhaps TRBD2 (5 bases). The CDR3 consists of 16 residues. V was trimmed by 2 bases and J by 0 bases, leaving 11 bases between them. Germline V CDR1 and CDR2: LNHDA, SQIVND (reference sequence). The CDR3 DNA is TGTGCCAGTAGTATAATAGGAGGAAGCTCCTACAATGAGCAGTTCTTC. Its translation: CASSIIGGSSYNEQFF.

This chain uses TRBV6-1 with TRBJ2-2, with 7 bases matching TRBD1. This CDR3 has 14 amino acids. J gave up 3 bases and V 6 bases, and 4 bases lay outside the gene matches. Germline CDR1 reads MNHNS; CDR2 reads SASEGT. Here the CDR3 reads CASSGTAHTGELFF. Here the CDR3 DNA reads TGTGCCAGCAGCGGGACAGCGCACACCGGGGAGCTGTTTTTT.